The next 9 T cell receptor beta chains were all read from a single sample in a study of beta chain features in type 1 diabetes. General study results and limits: For Type 1 diabetes patients, all four CD4+ subsets carried TCRB CDR3s that were moderately but significantly shorter.

Their recognized antigens are unknown. Of the isolated RNA, all was reverse transcribed, and so the sequenced material was expressed TCRB transcripts. Method: immunoSEQ multiplex PCR; TCRdb's copy keeps in-frame clones and lacks some. The sample lists about 660,000 clones, more than 12% occurring once. The specimen sequenced was naive CD4+ T cells from blood. These receptors all stem from a man younger than 35 with type 1 diabetes.

V gene TRBV18 combines with J gene TRBJ1-5; no clear D. The germline V gene encodes CDR1 KGHSH and CDR2 LQKENI. Trimming took off 4 bases at V and 7 bases at J, with 17 bases between the two ends. The CDR3 extends over 15 amino acids. The CDR3 region is CASSRRGSERQPQHF. CDR3 DNA: TGTGCCAGCTCACGCAGAGGCTCGGAAAGACAGCCCCAGCATTTT.

This chain links TRBV6-5 with TRBJ1-6; D not certain. Trimming stripped 11 bases from V and 0 bases from J, with 11 bases between. Per germline, CDR1 MNHEY and CDR2 SVGAGI. CDR3 length: 14 residues. The CDR3, as DNA: TGTGCCGGACGGGTGGGCTCCTATAATTCACCCCTCCACTTT. It translates to CAGRVGSYNSPLHF.

This rearrangement joins TRBV9 to TRBJ2-3; possibly TRBD2 for D (6 bases). CDR3 size: 12 residues. The germline V gene has CDR1 SGDLS and CDR2 YYNGEE. V dropped 3 bases and J dropped 9 bases, with 11 bases sitting between them. The CDR3 DNA reads as TGTGCCAGCAGCGGGGAACTAGCAACGCAGTATTTT. Residues: CASSGELATQYF.

The table lists this clone with a few counts. This chain uses TRBV29-1 with TRBJ2-1; possibly TRBD1 for D (6 bases). Looked up from germline, CDR1 is SQVTM and CDR2 is ANQGSEA. This CDR3 region has 15 residues. The V and J ends lost 3 bases and 0 bases respectively, with 12 bases between them. The chain's CDR3 is CSVDWARGSYNEQFF. The DNA of the CDR3 is TGCAGCGTTGATTGGGCCAGGGGCTCCTACAATGAGCAGTTCTTC.

In its sample, this clone was seen a few times. The rearrangement uses TRBV9 and TRBJ1-2; the D is unclear. The CDR3 covers 14 residues. The V end lost 0 bases, the J end lost 2 bases, and 8 bases lay between the germline ends. Germline assignment: CDR1 SGDLS and CDR2 YYNGEE. The CDR3 nucleotides read TGTGCCAGCAGCGTAGAAACAAGCAACTATGGCTACACCTTC. It is translated as CASSVETSNYGYTF.

This clone came up a few times. CDR3 sequence reads: CASGRGYEQFF. The CDR3 DNA is TGTGCCAGCGGTCGGGGGTATGAGCAGTTCTTC. The chain employs TRBV2 and TRBJ2-1, with D perhaps matching TRBD2 (6 bases). The CDR3 loop spans 11 amino acids. The V gene lost 8 bases and the J gene lost 8 bases, with 10 bases spanning the gap. Germline V lookup: CDR1 SNHLY, CDR2 FYNNEI.

V and J are TRBV7-3 and TRBJ2-2, with D uncertain. The CDR3 is 16 amino acids. Trimming shortened V by 5 bases and J by 2 bases, and 15 bases separated the two germline ends. Germline CDR1 and CDR2: SGHTA and FQGTGA. The CDR3 region has the DNA TGTGCCAGCAGCCTCCATAGCCCGGATAACACCGGGGAGCTGTTTTTT. Its translation is CASSLHSPDNTGELFF.

The chain recombines TRBV19 with TRBJ2-5; the D is unclear. The CDR3 is made up of 14 amino acids. Germline V lookup: CDR1 LNHDA, CDR2 SQIVND (reference sequence). Between the trimmed V and J ends, which lost 8 bases and 2 bases, there was a span of 15 bases. CDR3 DNA: TGTGCCAGTGCCGCCGCGCGTCCACAAGAGACCCAGTACTTC. Amino acids: CASAAARPQETQYF. Complete variable domain (other parts from reference TRBV19 and TRBJ2-5): DGGITQSPKYLFRKEGQNVTLSCEQNLNHDAMYWYRQDPGQGLRLIYYSQIVNDFQKGDIAEGYSVSREKKESFPLTVTSAQKNPTAFYLCASAAARPQETQYFGPGTRLLVL.

The chain employs TRBV4-3 and TRBJ2-5; D remains unclear. The CDR3 extends over 13 amino acids. The V gene lost 0 bases and the J gene lost 1 base, with 3 bases spanning the gap. Per the germline V gene, CDR1 is LGHNA and CDR2 is YSLEER. CDR3 nucleotide sequence: TGCGCCAGCAGCCAAGACGCCCAAGAGACCCAGTACTTC. Translating gives CASSQDAQETQYF.